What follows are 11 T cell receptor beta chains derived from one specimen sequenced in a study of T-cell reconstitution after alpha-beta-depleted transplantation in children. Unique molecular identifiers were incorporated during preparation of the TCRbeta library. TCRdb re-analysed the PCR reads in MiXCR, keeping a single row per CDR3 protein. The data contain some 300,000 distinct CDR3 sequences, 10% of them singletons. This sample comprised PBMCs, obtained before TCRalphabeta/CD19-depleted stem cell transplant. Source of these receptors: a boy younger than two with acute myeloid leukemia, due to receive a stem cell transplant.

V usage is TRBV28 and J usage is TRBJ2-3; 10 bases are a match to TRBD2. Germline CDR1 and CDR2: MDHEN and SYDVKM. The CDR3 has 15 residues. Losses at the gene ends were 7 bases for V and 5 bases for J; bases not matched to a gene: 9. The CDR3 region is CASTPQRGGQDTQYF. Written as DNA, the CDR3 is TGTGCCAGCACCCCCCAGCGGGGGGGCCAAGATACGCAGTATTTT.

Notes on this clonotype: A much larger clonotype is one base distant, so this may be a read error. The CDR3 DNA follows: TGTGCCACCAGGAGGAATGGAATCACCGGGGAGCTGTTTTTT. Its protein product is CATRRNGITGELFF. The genes are TRBV24-1 and TRBJ2-2; D not resolved. Trimming removed 7 bases from V and 4 bases from J, with 12 bases in between. Germline V lookup: CDR1 KGHDR, CDR2 SFDVKD. The CDR3 runs to 14 residues.

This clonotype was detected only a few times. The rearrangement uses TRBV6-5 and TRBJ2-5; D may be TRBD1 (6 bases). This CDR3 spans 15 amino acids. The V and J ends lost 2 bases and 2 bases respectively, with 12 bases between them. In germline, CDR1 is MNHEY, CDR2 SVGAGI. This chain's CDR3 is CASSYALDRQETQYF. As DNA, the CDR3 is TGTGCCAGCAGTTACGCCTTGGACAGACAAGAGACCCAGTACTTC.

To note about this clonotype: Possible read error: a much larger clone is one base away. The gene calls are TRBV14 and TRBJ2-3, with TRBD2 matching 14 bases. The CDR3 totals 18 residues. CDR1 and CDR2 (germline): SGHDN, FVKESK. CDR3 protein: CASSLTRGLAGDTDTPYF. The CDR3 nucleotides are TGTGCCAGCAGCCTCACCAGGGGACTAGCGGGGGACACAGATACGCCGTATTTT.

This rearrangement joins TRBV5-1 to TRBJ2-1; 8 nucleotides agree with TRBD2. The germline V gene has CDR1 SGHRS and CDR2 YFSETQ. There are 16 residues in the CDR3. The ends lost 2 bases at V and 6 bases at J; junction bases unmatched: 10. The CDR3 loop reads CASSFTGTSPSNEQFF. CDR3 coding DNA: TGCGCCAGCAGCTTTACCGGGACTAGTCCGTCCAATGAGCAGTTCTTC.

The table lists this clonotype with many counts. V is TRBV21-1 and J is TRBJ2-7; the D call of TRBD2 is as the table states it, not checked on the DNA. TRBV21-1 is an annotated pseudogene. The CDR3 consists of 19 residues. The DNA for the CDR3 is TGTGCCAGCAGCCTCCCCCCCAGGACTAGCGGGAGGCACAACTACGAGCAGTACTTC. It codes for CASSLPPRTSGRHNYEQYF.

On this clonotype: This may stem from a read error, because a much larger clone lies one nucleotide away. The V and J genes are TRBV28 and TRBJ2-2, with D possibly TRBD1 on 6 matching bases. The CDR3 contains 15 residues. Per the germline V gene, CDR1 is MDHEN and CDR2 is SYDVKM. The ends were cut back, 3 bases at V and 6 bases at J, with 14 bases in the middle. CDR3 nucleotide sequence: TGTGCCAGCAGTTTGACGCAGGGGACCGCCGGGGAGCTGTTTTTT. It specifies CASSLTQGTAGELFF.

Here the CDR3 reads CASSFRTGSNTGELFF. CDR3 nucleotide sequence: TGTGCCAGCAGCTTCAGGACAGGATCGAACACCGGGGAGCTGTTTTTT. The chain is built from TRBV5-4 and TRBJ2-2; 7 bases align to TRBD1. This CDR3 has 16 amino acids. Germline values: CDR1 SGHNT, CDR2 YYREEE (reference sequence). V lost 2 bases, J lost 0 bases, and 4 bases stayed unmatched.

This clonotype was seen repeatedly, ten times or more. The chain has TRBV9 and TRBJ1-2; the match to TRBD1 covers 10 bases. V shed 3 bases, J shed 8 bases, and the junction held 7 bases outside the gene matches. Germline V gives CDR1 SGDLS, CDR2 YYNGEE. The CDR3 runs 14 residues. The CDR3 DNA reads TGTGCCAGCAGCGAGACAGGGGGCGCATGGGGCTACACCTTC. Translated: CASSETGGAWGYTF.

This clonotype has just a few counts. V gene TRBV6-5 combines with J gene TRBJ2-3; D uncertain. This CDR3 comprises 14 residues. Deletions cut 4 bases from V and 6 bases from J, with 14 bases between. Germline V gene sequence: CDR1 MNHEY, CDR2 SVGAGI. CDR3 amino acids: CASSSPLSWDTQYF. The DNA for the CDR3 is TGTGCCAGCAGTTCCCCACTTTCCTGGGATACGCAGTATTTT.

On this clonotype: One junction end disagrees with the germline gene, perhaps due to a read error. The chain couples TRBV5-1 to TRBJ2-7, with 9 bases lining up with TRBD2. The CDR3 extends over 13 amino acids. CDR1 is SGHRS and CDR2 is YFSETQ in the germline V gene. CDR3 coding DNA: TGCGCCGGCAGCTTAGCGGGAGTGTACGAGCAGTACTTC. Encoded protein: CAGSLAGVYEQYF.